Below are 3 T cell receptor beta chains sequenced from a single sample in a study of cytomegalovirus exposure and HLA in healthy donors. PCR employed 60 Vbeta and 13 Jbeta primers. TCRdb keeps only in-frame clones here, not all; method: immunoSEQ multiplex PCR. Of 180,000 or so clones in the sample, around 75% were seen once. The sequencing input was PBMCs. Every receptor here comes from a middle-aged woman in good health and CMV-seropositive.

The chain links TRBV10-3 to TRBJ1-2, with D tentatively TRBD1 (5 bases). The V end was cut by 1 base, the J end by 8 bases, with 20 bases between. The CDR3 spans 16 residues. Germline CDR1 ENHRY, CDR2 SYGVKD. CDR3 loop: CAISELRGTKKFGYTF. CDR3 coding DNA: TGTGCCATCAGTGAGTTGCGGGGGACGAAGAAGTTCGGCTACACCTTC.

This chain connects TRBV5-4 to TRBJ2-7; 10 positions match TRBD2. This CDR3 contains 14 residues. V shed 5 bases and J 6 bases; nucleotides not matched to a gene: 8. From germline, CDR1 is SGHNT and CDR2 YYREEE (reference sequence). CDR3 sequence: CASRLAGGPVEQYF. For the CDR3, the DNA is TGTGCCAGCAGGTTAGCGGGAGGCCCCGTCGAGCAGTACTTC.

This clone was recorded a few times. The J gene is TRBJ1-4, the V gene TRBV7-8; tentative D call: TRBD1 (5 bases). In germline, CDR1 is SGHVS, CDR2 FQNEAQ. This CDR3 comprises 14 residues. V lost 4 bases, J lost 6 bases, and 12 bases lay in between. The CDR3 bases are TGTGCCAGCAGCTCGGGGACTGCGGATGAAAAACTGTTTTTT. Translating gives CASSSGTADEKLFF.